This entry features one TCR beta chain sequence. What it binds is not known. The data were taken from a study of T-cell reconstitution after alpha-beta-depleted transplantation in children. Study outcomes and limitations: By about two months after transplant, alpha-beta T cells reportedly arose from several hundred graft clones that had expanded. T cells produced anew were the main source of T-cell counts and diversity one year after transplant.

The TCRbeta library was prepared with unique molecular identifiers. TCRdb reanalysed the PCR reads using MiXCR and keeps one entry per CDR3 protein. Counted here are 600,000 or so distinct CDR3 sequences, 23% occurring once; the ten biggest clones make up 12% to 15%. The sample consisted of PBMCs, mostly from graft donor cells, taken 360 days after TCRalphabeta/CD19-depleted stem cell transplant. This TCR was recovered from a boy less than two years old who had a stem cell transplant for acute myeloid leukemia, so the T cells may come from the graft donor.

As DNA, the CDR3 is TGTGCCAGCAGGGCGACAGGACGAACTGACGAGCAGTACGTC. Its protein product is CASRATGRTDEQYV. The V call is TRBV28, the J call TRBJ2-7; TRBD1 is a possible D gene (6 bases). V lost 6 bases and J lost 5, with 17 bases in between. Germline V gene data show CDR1 as MDHEN and CDR2 as SYDVKM. This CDR3 contains 14 residues.